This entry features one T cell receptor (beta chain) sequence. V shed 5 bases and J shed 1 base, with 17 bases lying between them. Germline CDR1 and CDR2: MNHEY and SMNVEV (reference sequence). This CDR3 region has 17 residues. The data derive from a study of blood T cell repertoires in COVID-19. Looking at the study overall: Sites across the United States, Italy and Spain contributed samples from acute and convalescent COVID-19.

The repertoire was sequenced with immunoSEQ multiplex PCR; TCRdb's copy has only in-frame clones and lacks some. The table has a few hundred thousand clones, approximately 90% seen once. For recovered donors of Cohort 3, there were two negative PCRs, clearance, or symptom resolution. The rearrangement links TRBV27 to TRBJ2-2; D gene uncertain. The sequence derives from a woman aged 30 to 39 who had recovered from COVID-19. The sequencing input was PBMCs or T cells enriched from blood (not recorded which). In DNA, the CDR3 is TGTGCCAGCAGTCTTTTAGCTAGTTGGAAGAACACCGGGGAGCTGTTTTTT. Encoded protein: CASSLLASWKNTGELFF.